This TCR beta chain comes out of a study of molecular identifiers for immune sequencing clone quantification. Input for naive CD8 libraries was roughly 19,000 to 1,000,000 sorted cells; the RNA fraction used was 10%, 30% or 50%. This CDR3 region has 14 residues. Germline values: CDR1 MDHEN, CDR2 SYDVKM. The V gene end was trimmed by 5 bases and the J gene end by 3 bases; junction bases not matched to a gene: 5. In its sample, this clonotype was seen many times. Its antigen is as yet unknown. TCRdb independently ran MiXCR on the PCR reads; one entry per CDR3 protein. The sample has 600,000 to 650,000 distinct CDR3 sequences; 15% to 20% are singletons. Findings and limits, study-wide: The study reportedly detected spiked Jurkat TCR RNA from one cell among about 1.1 million naive cells.

Sample: naive CD8+ T cells from blood, with Jurkat cell RNA spiked in. Subset in this sample: FACS-sorted CD8+CD4-CCR7+CD45RA+ naive T cells. The chain employs TRBV28 and TRBJ2-3; TRBD1 matches at 7 bases. The origin of this receptor is a human donor in good health. Some libraries in this study had Jurkat cell RNA spiked in. This CDR3 is CASSTGDRTDTQYF. CDR3 nucleotides: TGTGCCAGCAGTACAGGGGATCGGACAGATACGCAGTATTTT. The variable domain in full, with the rest retrieved from reference TRBV28 and TRBJ2-3, is DVKVTQSSRYLVKRTGEKVFLECVQDMDHENMFWYRQDPGLGLRLIYFSYDVKMKEKGDIPEGYSVSREKKERFSLILESASTNQTSMYLCASSTGDRTDTQYFGPGTRLTVL.